Listed below are T cell receptor beta chains from one sample, sequenced in a study of lymphopenia after photon versus proton radiotherapy. TCRdb keeps only in-frame clones here, not all; method: immunoSEQ multiplex PCR. Here the sample spans 20,000 to 30,000 clones, more than 75% being singletons. The material sequenced was peripheral blood, taken from a patient treated with photon-based radiotherapy. All receptors come from a woman between 45 and 65 years old with cholangiocarcinoma. Each CDR3 is given with its conserved first and last residue. Each record gives: clone size, D gene, J gene, V gene, CDR3 DNA, CDR3 protein. D genes are given only for firm matches. Clone size, where shown, is once, few, many, or a class for clones that have expanded.

>NA|TRBD1|TRBJ2-3|TRBV2
TGTGCCAGCAGCGAGATAGGGACAGGGAACACAGATACGCAGTATTTT
CASSEIGTGNTDTQYF
>NA|TRBD1|TRBJ1-3|TRBV18
TGTGCCAGCTCAAGTACAGGGGTGGCTGGAAACACCATATATTTT
CASSSTGVAGNTIYF
>NA|NA|TRBJ1-2|TRBV7-9
TGTGCCAGCAGCTCCTTGACAGAGTCCAACTATGGCTACACCTTC
CASSSLTESNYGYTF
>few|TRBD2|TRBJ2-1|TRBV7-6
TGTGCCAGCAGCCCGCTAGCGGGGGACTACAATGAGCAGTTCTTC
CASSPLAGDYNEQFF
>NA|NA|TRBJ1-2|TRBV29-1
TGCAGCGTTGAAGATCTTAAGGGGCTAAGCTATGGCTACACCTTC
CSVEDLKGLSYGYTF
>once|NA|TRBJ2-5|TRBV11-2
TGTGCCAGCAGCTTTCTGGGCAGCGAAATCCAAGAGACCCAGTACTTC
CASSFLGSEIQETQYF
>NA|TRBD2|TRBJ2-7|TRBV15
TGTGCCACCAGCAGAGAAGCCGGACTAGCGGGGGTCTACGAGCAGTACTTC
CATSREAGLAGVYEQYF
>NA|NA|TRBJ2-5|TRBV7-7
TGTGCTAGCAGCTTATGGTTGGGAGAGACCCAGTACTTC
CASSLWLGETQYF
>NA|NA|TRBJ1-2|TRBV2
TGTGCCAGCAGTGAGACGGGAGGGGGGGCGAATGGCTACACCTTC
CASSETGGGANGYTF
>NA|NA|TRBJ1-2|TRBV2
TGTGCCAGCAGTGAAACCCCCCAAGACGGCTATGGCTACACCTTC
CASSETPQDGYGYTF
>few|TRBD1|TRBJ2-7|TRBV30
TGTGCCTGGAGTACTCGGGGGACAGGGGGCTCCTACGAGCAGTACTTC
CAWSTRGTGGSYEQYF
>once|TRBD1|TRBJ2-7|TRBV19
TGTGCCAGTAGTGAGGCCGGGACAGGCTACGAGCAGTACTTC
CASSEAGTGYEQYF
>NA|NA|TRBJ1-2|TRBV29-1
TGCAGCGTCCCATCGCCGGGGGGGAATGGCTACACCTTC
CSVPSPGGNGYTF
>NA|NA|TRBJ2-5|TRBV7-9
TGTGCCAGCAGCCAGGATGAGGCCCAGTACTTC
CASSQDEAQYF
>once|NA|TRBJ1-4|TRBV7-9
TGTGCCAGCAGCGCCGAGGTCTATGAAAAACTGTTTTTT
CASSAEVYEKLFF
>NA|NA|TRBJ1-1|TRBV18
TGTGCCAGCTCCACCAACAGTCTTGTGAAGGAAGCTTTCTTT
CASSTNSLVKEAFF
>NA|TRBD2|TRBJ2-3|TRBV14
TGTGCCAGCAGCCAAAACACCGGGACTAGCCGTCTTGCGGATACGCAGTATTTT
CASSQNTGTSRLADTQYF
>NA|NA|TRBJ2-5|TRBV7-6
TGTGCCAGCAGCTTAGAAGGGCGCAGAGAGACCCAGTACTTC
CASSLEGRRETQYF
>once|NA|TRBJ2-1|TRBV9
TGTGCCAGCAGCGTAGGAGGACCTCATGCCAATGAGCAGTTCTTC
CASSVGGPHANEQFF
>NA|NA|TRBJ1-1|TRBV9
TGTGCCAGCAGCGTAGAAGGGCGGAACACTGAAGCTTTCTTT
CASSVEGRNTEAFF
>NA|TRBD2|TRBJ2-3|TRBV5-4
TGTGCCAGTACGACTAGCGGGGGCACAGATACGCAGTATTTT
CASTTSGGTDTQYF
>NA|TRBD1|TRBJ1-2|TRBV10-2
TGCGCCAGCAACCCGGACAGGGGCGGCTATGGCTGCACCTTC
CASNPDRGGYGCTF
>NA|NA|TRBJ2-7|TRBV6-1
TGTGCCAGCAGACTAGTTCGATTAGCGTTTTACGAGCAGTACTTC
CASRLVRLAFYEQYF
>NA|TRBD2|TRBJ2-1|TRBV4-1
TGCGCCAGCAGCCAAAGAACCGGGAGGTCTTTAGGGAATGAGCAGTTCTTC
CASSQRTGRSLGNEQFF
>few|TRBD1|TRBJ2-7|TRBV27
TGTGCCAGCAGGATGGGAGCCAGGGGGCGTGAGCAGTACTTC
CASRMGARGREQYF
>NA|TRBD1|TRBJ1-2|TRBV5-6
TGTGCCAGCAGCTTGGACTTAGGGGGCATGAGAGGCTACACCTTC
CASSLDLGGMRGYTF
>NA|NA|TRBJ1-1|TRBV4-3
TGCGCCAGCAGCCAAGCAGCCGGGTTTTTCACTGAAGCTTTCTTT
CASSQAAGFFTEAFF
>NA|NA|TRBJ2-7|TRBV2
TGTGCCAGCGGAAGGACGGCCGTAACCTACGAGCAGTACTTC
CASGRTAVTYEQYF
>NA|NA|TRBJ2-1|TRBV7-2
TGTGCCAGCAGCCGGTCCCGGGACTTACACGACAATGAGCAGTTCTTC
CASSRSRDLHDNEQFF
>once|NA|TRBJ1-2|TRBV2
TGTGCCAGCAGTGGGACGGAAATCTATGGCTACACCTTC
CASSGTEIYGYTF
>NA|NA|TRBJ1-1|TRBV6-6
TGTGCTCCACAGAGAAGGATGAACACTGAAGCTTTCTTT
CAPQRRMNTEAFF
>NA|NA|TRBJ1-2|TRBV19
TGTGCCAGTAGTATAGGCTCAGCTGCTAACTATGGCTACACCTTC
CASSIGSAANYGYTF
>NA|NA|TRBJ2-2|TRBV9
TGTGCCAGCAGCGGGAAGGAGAACACCGGGGAGCTGTTTTTT
CASSGKENTGELFF
>NA|NA|TRBJ1-2|TRBV15
TGTGCCACCAGCAGAGGCATCTCCAACTATGGCTACACCTTC
CATSRGISNYGYTF
>NA|TRBD2|TRBJ2-3|TRBV10-3
TGTGCCATAACTAGCGGGGGGGCAGGAGATACGCAGTATTTT
CAITSGGAGDTQYF
>NA|NA|TRBJ2-4|TRBV7-2
TGTGCCAGCAGCTTAGGTACGGGGGTCCCCAAAAACATTCAGTACTTC
CASSLGTGVPKNIQYF
>NA|NA|TRBJ1-2|TRBV4-1
TGCGCCAGCAGCCAAGTTGTGTTCGATGGCTACACCTTC
CASSQVVFDGYTF
>NA|NA|TRBJ1-6|TRBV28
TGTGCCAGCAGTTTACCCCGGGCCTCCTATAATTCACCCCTCCACTTT
CASSLPRASYNSPLHF
>NA|NA|TRBJ2-7|TRBV7-9
TGTGCCACCAGCAGCTCGCCCTCCTACGAGCAGTACTTC
CATSSSPSYEQYF
>NA|NA|TRBJ1-1|TRBV21-1
TGTGCCAGCAGCAAAGCGCTACAGAACCGGAACACTGAAGCTTTCTTT
CASSKALQNRNTEAFF
>NA|TRBD1|TRBJ1-2|TRBV6-5
TGTGCCAGCAGTTCAGGGACAGGGCGGGTCTATGGCTACACCTTC
CASSSGTGRVYGYTF
>NA|TRBD2|TRBJ2-1|TRBV7-7
TGTGCCAGCAGCTCAGCGGGGGGGGCCAATGAGCAGTTCTTC
CASSSAGGANEQFF
>NA|TRBD1|TRBJ2-5|TRBV11-2
TGTGCCAGCAGGCCTGGGACAGGTTTTTTGTTCGGCCAAGAGACCCAGTACTTC
CASRPGTGFLFGQETQYF
>few|NA|TRBJ1-1|TRBV19
TGTGCCAGTATCCTGTCCAGGGCGGGCACTGAAGCTTTCTTT
CASILSRAGTEAFF
>NA|NA|TRBJ1-4|TRBV5-1
TGCGCCAGCAGACGGGGGCAGCCCAATGAAAAACTGTTTTTT
CASRRGQPNEKLFF
>NA|NA|TRBJ2-3|TRBV30
TGTGCCGAAGGTGCTAGCAGCCCAGATACGCAGTATTTT
CAEGASSPDTQYF
>once|TRBD1|TRBJ1-4|TRBV28
TGTGCCAGCGGGGAGACAGGGGGGGCTGAAAAACTGTTTTTT
CASGETGGAEKLFF
>NA|TRBD1|TRBJ1-2|TRBV9
TGTGCCAGCAGGTCCCTCCAACAGGGGGAAGATGGCTACACCTTC
CASRSLQQGEDGYTF
>NA|NA|TRBJ1-1|TRBV5-1
TGCGCCAGCCGGGCCTCGTGGACTGAAGCTTTCTTT
CASRASWTEAFF
>once|TRBD2|TRBJ2-7|TRBV25-1
TGTGCCAGCAGTGGTGCGGGGGGGCTCCCTGCCTACGAGCAGTACTTC
CASSGAGGLPAYEQYF
>NA|NA|TRBJ1-5|TRBV19
TGTGCCAGTAGTATAGGTATCAGAACAAATCAGCCCCAGCATTTT
CASSIGIRTNQPQHF
>NA|NA|TRBJ2-2|TRBV5-4
TGTGCCAGCAGCTTGGATGCAGGGGAGTTCGGGGAGCTGTTTTTT
CASSLDAGEFGELFF
>NA|TRBD1|TRBJ1-2|TRBV5-1
TGCGCCAGCAGCTTGAATGGACAGGGAAGGAGTGTTGGCTATGGCTACACCTTC
CASSLNGQGRSVGYGYTF
>NA|TRBD1|TRBJ1-4|TRBV7-9
TGTGCCAGCAGCTCCCGACCCGGACAGGGCGGTGAAAAACTGTTTTTT
CASSSRPGQGGEKLFF
>NA|NA|TRBJ2-6|TRBV9
TGTGCCAGCAGCGCAGTAGTCTCTGGGGCCAACGTCCTGACTTTC
CASSAVVSGANVLTF
>NA|NA|TRBJ2-7|TRBV5-1
TGCGCCAGCAGCTTGGACGGGTCATCGTTCTACGAGCAGTACTTC
CASSLDGSSFYEQYF
>NA|NA|TRBJ2-6|TRBV30
TGTGCCGGGAAGGGGTCTGGGGCCAACGTCCTGACTTTC
CAGKGSGANVLTF
>NA|TRBD2|TRBJ2-1|TRBV7-2
TGTGCCAGCAGCTTTAGAACGGGGGGGCCGCAGGAGCAGTTCTTC
CASSFRTGGPQEQFF
>NA|TRBD1|TRBJ2-6|TRBV5-1
TGCGCCAGCAGCACCCAAGGACAGGCCCCCGCTGGGGCCAACGTCCTGACTTTC
CASSTQGQAPAGANVLTF